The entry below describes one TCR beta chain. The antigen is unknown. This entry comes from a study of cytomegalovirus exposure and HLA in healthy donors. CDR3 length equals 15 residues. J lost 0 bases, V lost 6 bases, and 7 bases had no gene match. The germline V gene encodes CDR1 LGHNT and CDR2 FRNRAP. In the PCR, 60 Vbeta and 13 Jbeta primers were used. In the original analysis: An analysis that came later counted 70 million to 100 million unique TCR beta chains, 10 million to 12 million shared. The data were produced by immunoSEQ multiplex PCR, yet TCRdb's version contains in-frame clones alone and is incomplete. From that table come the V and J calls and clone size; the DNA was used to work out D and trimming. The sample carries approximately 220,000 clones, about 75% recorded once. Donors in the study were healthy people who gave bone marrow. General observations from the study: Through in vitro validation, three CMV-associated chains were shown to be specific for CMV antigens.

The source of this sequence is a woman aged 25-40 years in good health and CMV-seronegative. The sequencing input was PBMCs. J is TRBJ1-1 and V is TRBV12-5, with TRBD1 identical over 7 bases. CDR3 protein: CASGPPTGMNTEAFF. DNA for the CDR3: TGTGCTAGTGGCCCGCCGACAGGGATGAACACTGAAGCTTTCTTT.